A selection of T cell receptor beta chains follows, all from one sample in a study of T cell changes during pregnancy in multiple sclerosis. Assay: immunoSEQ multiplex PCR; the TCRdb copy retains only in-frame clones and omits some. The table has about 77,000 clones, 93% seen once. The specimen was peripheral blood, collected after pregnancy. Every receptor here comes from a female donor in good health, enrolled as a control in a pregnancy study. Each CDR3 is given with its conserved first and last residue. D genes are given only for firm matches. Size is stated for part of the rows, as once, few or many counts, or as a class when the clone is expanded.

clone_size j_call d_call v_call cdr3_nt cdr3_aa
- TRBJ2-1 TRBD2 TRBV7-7 TGTGCTAGCAGCTTAGGGACTAGCGGCTACAATGAGCAGTTCTTC CASSLGTSGYNEQFF
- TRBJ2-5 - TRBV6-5 TGTGCCAGCAGTTTAGGAGGACAGCTTGGAGAGACCCAGTACTTC CASSLGGQLGETQYF
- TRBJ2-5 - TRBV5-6 TGTGCCAGCAGCTTGGCGGTTCGGGAGACCCAGTACTTC CASSLAVRETQYF
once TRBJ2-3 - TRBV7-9 TGTGCCAGCAGCTTGGTCGCGGATTTT CASSLVADF
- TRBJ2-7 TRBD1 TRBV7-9 TGTGCCAGCAGCTTAGCGGGCCAGGGGGCCCGGGAGCAGTACTTC CASSLAGQGAREQYF
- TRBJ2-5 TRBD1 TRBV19 TGTGCCAGTAGTGTGGGGACAGGGAAGGGAGAGACCCAGTACTTC CASSVGTGKGETQYF
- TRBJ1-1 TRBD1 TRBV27 TGTGCCAGCAGTCAACACAACTCTCCGGGACAGCCCGGCAGGGAGGACACTGAAGCTTTCTTT CASSQHNSPGQPGREDTEAFF
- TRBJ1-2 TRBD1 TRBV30 TGTGCCCAAGTCCGGGACAGGGGGCGCGGTAACTATGGCTACACCTTC CAQVRDRGRGNYGYTF
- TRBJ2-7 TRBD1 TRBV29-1 TGCAGCGGTACAGGGCAGGGGGAATCCTACGAGCAGTACTTC CSGTGQGESYEQYF
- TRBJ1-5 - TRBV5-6 TGTGCCAGCAGCTTGGGCGGAGATCAGCCCCAGCATTTT CASSLGGDQPQHF
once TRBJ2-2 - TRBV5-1 TGCGCCAGCCTAGCCACTATCACCGGGGAGCTGTTTTTT CASLATITGELFF
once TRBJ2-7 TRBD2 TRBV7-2 TGTGCCAGCAGCTCAGCGGGAGGGCTGAGGGAGCAGTACTTC CASSSAGGLREQYF
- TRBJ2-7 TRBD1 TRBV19 TGTGCCAGTAGTATATCAGGACAGGGGGCCTACGAGCAGTACTTC CASSISGQGAYEQYF
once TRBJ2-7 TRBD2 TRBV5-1 TGCGCCAGCAGTAGACTAGCGGGAGAGGAGGAGCAGTACTTC CASSRLAGEEEQYF
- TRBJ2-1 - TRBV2 TGTGCCAGCAAGGGGGACAAAGAAAAACCGGGGCCCTACAATGAGCAGTTCTTC CASKGDKEKPGPYNEQFF
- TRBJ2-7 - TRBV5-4 TGTGCCAGCAGCTTCTTGGGGGGGCACGAGCAGTACTTC CASSFLGGHEQYF
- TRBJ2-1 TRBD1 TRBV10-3 TGTGCCATCAGTGATGTCATCGGGACAGGGGTCGACAATGAGCAGTTCTTC CAISDVIGTGVDNEQFF